This T cell receptor (beta chain) is drawn from a study of blood T cell repertoires in COVID-19 (dated by TCRdb to 2020 to 2022). Looking at the study overall: Samples covering the acute and convalescent phases of COVID-19 were provided by collaborators in the United States, Italy and Spain. The repertoires were released in a freely available public database meant as a resource for research on the immune response to SARS-CoV-2. The samples were drawn from the first 160 participants of the ongoing ImmuneRACE study and from 1,200 or so subjects provided by 6 global collaborators. The material from the prospective study consisted of cDNA or gDNA derived from T cells, B-cell-depleted T cells, or PBMCs. Subjects who had been exposed to COVID-19, were actively infected with it, or had recovered from it provided the deeply sampled blood TCRbeta repertoires that made up the dataset. The sample metadata nearly always contained a de-identified subject ID, COVID-19 status, age in years and sex. Where available, HLA class I and class II types were obtained from metadata supplied by the sample provider rather than from assay-based typing. The full study reports these points: The quantity of clinical and demographic metadata differed by source and by participant and was supplied without curation.

As regards this clone: The clone's antigen remains unknown. No much larger clone is present one base from it, and per-base qualities are unavailable.

Each collaborating institution followed its own protocols to collect whole blood in K2EDTA tubes. For TCRbeta analysis, collaborators shipped samples in one of three forms: frozen whole blood, isolated PBMCs, or DNA extracted from either of those sample types. The immunoSEQ Assay, a bias-controlled multiplex PCR, was used to amplify TCRbeta CDR3 regions from genomic DNA. For the original study's pipeline: Nucleated cell counts per sample were estimated from amplification of reference gene primers within the assay. To quantify the absolute abundance of each unique TCRbeta CDR3 rearrangement, sequence reads were collapsed and filtered. Productive Simpson clonality was computed per sample as the square root of Simpson's diversity index over productive rearrangements. TCRdb obtained this table from immuneACCESS and retained in-frame rearrangements with V and J assigned. These tables miss some clones; where compared with another copy, unresolved V genes account for less than half of the shortfall, and the remainder is unexplained. Clone size and V and J calls were adopted from that table, with D and trimming inferred from the DNA. In this sample the table shows around 270,000 clones, roughly 80% of which occur a single time. The leading ten clones occupy around 4.2% of the sample.

Taken from the germline V gene, the CDR1 and CDR2 loops are SQVTM and ANQGSEA. Measured from the cysteine to the phenylalanine, the CDR3 is 14 residues long. The only DNA kept is the CDR3, 42 bases in frame from the first base. Clipping removes 8 bases from V and 3 bases from J, with 9 as the unmatched junction base count. The sample comprised peripheral blood. The chain links TRBV29-1 with TRBJ1-2, with TRBD1 matching 10 junction bases. The clonotype originates from a man aged 60 to 69 with acute or convalescent COVID-19. The sequenced DNA: TGCAGCCCCCGGGACAGGGGAATTGACTATGGCTACACCTTC. Its translation reads: CSPRDRGIDYGYTF. Reference TRBV29-1 and TRBJ1-2 genes cover what lies past the CDR3, so the full variable domain is SAVISQKPSRDICQRGTSLTIQCQVDSQVTMMFWYRQQPGQSLTLIATANQGSEATYESGFVIDKFPISRPNLTFSTLTVSNMSPEDSSIYLCSPRDRGIDYGYTFGSGTRLTVV.